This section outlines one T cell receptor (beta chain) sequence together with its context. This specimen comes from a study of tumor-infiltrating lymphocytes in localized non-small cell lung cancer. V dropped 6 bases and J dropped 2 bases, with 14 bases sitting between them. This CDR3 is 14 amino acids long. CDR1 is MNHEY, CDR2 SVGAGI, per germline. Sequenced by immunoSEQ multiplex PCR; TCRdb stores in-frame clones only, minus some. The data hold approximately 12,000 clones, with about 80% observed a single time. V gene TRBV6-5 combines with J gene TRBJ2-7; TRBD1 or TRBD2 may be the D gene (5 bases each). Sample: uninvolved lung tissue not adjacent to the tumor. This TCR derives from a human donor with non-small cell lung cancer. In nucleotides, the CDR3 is TGTGCCAGCAGCGCCGTCAGGGACCCCTACGAGCAGTACTTC. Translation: CASSAVRDPYEQYF.